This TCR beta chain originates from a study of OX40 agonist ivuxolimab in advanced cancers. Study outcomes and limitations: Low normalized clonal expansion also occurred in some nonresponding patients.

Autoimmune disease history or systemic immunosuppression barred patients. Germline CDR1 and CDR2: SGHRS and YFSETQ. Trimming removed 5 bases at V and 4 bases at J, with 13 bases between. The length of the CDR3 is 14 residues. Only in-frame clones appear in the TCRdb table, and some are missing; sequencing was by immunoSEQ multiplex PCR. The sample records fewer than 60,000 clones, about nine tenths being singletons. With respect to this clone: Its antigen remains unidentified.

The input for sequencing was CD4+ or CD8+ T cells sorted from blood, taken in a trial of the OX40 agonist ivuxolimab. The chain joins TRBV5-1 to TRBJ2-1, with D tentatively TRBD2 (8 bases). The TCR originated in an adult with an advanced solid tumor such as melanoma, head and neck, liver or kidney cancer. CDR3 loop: CASRVAGQYNEQFF. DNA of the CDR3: TGCGCCAGCAGAGTAGCGGGACAGTACAATGAGCAGTTCTTC.